This T cell receptor (beta chain) was documented in a study of T cell responses to AZD1222 COVID-19 vaccine. The table came from immunoSEQ multiplex PCR; TCRdb's copy has only in-frame clones and leaves some out. This sample has more than 95,000 clones, with about 88% found just once. With 0 bases clipped from V and 2 bases from J, the junction kept 8 bases outside the gene matches. Per the germline V gene, CDR1 is LGHNA and CDR2 is YNFKEQ. The CDR3 consists of 17 residues. This clonotype originated in an adult who received the AZD1222 COVID-19 vaccine. Material: peripheral blood, obtained 28 days after the second AZD1222 dose. The gene calls are TRBV4-2 and TRBJ2-5; 8 bases fit TRBD1. The CDR3 DNA sequence: TGTGCCAGCAGCCAAGATCCGGGACAGGTGATACAAGAGACCCAGTACTTC. Translated, it gives CASSQDPGQVIQETQYF.